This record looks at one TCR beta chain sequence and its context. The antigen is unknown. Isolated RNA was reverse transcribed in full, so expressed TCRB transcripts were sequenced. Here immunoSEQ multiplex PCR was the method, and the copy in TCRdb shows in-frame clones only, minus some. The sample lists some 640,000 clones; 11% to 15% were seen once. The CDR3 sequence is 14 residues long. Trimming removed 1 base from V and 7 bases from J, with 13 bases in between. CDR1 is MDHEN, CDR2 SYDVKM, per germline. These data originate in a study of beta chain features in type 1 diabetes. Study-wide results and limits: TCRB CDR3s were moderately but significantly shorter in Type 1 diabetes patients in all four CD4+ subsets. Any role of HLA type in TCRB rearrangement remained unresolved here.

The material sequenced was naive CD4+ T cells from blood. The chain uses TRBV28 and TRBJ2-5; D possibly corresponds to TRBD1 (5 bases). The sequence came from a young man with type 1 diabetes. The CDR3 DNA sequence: TGTGCCAGCAGTTTATCCCAGGGCCCACGGACCCAGTACTTC. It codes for CASSLSQGPRTQYF. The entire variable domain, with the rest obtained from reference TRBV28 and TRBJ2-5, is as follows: DVKVTQSSRYLVKRTGEKVFLECVQDMDHENMFWYRQDPGLGLRLIYFSYDVKMKEKGDIPEGYSVSREKKERFSLILESASTNQTSMYLCASSLSQGPRTQYFGPGTRLLVL.